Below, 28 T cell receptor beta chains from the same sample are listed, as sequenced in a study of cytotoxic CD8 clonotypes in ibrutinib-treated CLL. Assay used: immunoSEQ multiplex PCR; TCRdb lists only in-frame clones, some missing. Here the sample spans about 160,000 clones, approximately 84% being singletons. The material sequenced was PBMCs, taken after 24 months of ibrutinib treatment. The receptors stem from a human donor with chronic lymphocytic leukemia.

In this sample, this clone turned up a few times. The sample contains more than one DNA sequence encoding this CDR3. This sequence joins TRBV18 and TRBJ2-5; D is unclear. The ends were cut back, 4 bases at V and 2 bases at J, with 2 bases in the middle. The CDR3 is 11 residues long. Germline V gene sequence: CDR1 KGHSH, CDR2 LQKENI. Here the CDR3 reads CASSRQETQYF. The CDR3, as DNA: TGTGCCAGCTCACGGCAAGAGACCCAGTACTTC.

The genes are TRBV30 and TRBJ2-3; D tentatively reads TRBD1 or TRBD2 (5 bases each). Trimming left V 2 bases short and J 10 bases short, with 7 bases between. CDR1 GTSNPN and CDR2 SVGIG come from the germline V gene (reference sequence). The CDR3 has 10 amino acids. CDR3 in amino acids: CAWSRGAQYF. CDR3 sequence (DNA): TGTGCCTGGAGTCGGGGCGCGCAGTATTTT.

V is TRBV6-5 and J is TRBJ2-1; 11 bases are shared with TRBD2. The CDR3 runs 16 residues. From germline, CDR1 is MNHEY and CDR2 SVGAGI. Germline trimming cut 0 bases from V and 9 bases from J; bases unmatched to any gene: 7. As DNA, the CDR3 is TGTGCCAGCAGTTACTCGTTCACTAGCGGGAGCAGTGAGCAGTTCTTC. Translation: CASSYSFTSGSSEQFF.

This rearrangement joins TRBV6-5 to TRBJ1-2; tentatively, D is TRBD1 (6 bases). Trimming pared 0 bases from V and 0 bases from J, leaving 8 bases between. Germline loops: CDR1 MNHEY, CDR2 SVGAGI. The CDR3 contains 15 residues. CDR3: CASSYSRQANYGYTF. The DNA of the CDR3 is TGTGCCAGCAGTTACTCGAGACAGGCTAACTATGGCTACACCTTC.

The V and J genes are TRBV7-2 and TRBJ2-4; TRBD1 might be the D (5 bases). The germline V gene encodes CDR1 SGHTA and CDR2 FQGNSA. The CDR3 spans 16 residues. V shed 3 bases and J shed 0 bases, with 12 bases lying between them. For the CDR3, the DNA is TGTGCCAGCAGCTTCCGATCGACAGTAGCCAAAAACATTCAGTACTTC. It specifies CASSFRSTVAKNIQYF.

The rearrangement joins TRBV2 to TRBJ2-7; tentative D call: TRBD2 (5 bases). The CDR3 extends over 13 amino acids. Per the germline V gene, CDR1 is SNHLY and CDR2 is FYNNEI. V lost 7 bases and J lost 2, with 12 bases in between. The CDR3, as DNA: TGTGCCAGCACCCAAGCCGGGGCCTACGAGCAGTACTTC. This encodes CASTQAGAYEQYF.

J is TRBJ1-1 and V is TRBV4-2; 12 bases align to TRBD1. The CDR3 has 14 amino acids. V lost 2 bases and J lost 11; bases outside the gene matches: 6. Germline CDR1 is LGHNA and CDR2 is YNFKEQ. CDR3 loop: CASSQRGQGAYAFF. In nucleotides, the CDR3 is TGTGCCAGCAGCCAACGGGGACAGGGGGCGTATGCTTTCTTT.

The CDR3 DNA sequence: TGTGCCAGCAGCCTGCCCGGCGCCTCTAACTATGGCTACACCTTC. It translates to CASSLPGASNYGYTF. The rearrangement joins TRBV9 to TRBJ1-2; no definite D call. This CDR3 contains 15 residues. In germline, CDR1 is SGDLS, CDR2 YYNGEE. V lost 4 bases and J lost 0, with 13 bases in between.

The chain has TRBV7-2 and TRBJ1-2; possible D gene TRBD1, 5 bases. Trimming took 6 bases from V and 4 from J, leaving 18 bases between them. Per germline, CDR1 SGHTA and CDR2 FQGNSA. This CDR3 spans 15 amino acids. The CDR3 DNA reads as TGTGCCAGCAGAGAGGACATGACGGGATTCTATGGCTACACCTTC. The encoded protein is CASREDMTGFYGYTF.

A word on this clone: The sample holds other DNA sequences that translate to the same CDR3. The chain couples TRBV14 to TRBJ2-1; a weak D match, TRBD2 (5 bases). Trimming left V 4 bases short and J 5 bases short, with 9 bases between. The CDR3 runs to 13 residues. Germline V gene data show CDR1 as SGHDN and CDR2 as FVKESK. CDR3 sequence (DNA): TGTGCCAGCAGCCCGCTGCGGGACAATGAGCAGTTCTTC. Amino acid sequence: CASSPLRDNEQFF. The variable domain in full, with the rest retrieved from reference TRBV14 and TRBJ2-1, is EAGVTQFPSHSVIEKGQTVTLRCDPISGHDNLYWYRRVMGKEIKFLLHFVKESKQDESGMPNNRFLAERTGGTYSTLKVQPAELEDSGVYFCASSPLRDNEQFFGPGTRLTVL.

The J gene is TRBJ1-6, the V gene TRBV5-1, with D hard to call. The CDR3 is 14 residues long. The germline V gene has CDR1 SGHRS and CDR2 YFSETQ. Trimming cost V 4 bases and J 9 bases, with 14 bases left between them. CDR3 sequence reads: CASSGIVGASPLHF. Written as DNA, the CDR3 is TGCGCCAGCAGCGGGATCGTCGGTGCTTCACCCCTCCACTTT.

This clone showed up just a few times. CDR3 amino acids: CASSQDTGGRVTYEQYF. The CDR3 DNA follows: TGTGCCAGCAGCCAAGATACGGGCGGGCGGGTAACCTACGAGCAGTACTTC. The chain carries TRBV4-2 and TRBJ2-7; the D gene is possibly TRBD2 (5 bases). CDR3 length: 17 amino acids. V was trimmed by 0 bases and J by 2 bases, leaving 17 bases between them. CDR1 LGHNA and CDR2 YNFKEQ come from the germline V gene.

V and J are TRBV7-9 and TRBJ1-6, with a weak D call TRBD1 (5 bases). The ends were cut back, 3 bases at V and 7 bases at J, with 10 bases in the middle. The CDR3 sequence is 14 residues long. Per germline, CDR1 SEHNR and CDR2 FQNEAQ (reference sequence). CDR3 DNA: TGTGCCAGCAGCTTGAGACAGCAAAATTCACCCCTCCACTTT. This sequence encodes CASSLRQQNSPLHF.

This CDR3 reads CASSLGTFF. For the CDR3, the DNA is TGTGCCAGCAGCTTGGGGACTTTCTTT. The chain has TRBV11-3 and TRBJ1-1, with unresolved D. Germline V lookup: CDR1 SGHNT, CDR2 YENEEA. V was trimmed by 3 bases and J by 12 bases, leaving 5 bases between them. This CDR3 has 9 amino acids.

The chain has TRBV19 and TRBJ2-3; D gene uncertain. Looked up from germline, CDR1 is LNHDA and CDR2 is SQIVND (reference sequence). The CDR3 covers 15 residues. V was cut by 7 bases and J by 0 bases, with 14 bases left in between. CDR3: CASTTRGVSTDTQYF. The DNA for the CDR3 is TGTGCCAGTACCACGAGAGGAGTTAGCACAGATACGCAGTATTTT.

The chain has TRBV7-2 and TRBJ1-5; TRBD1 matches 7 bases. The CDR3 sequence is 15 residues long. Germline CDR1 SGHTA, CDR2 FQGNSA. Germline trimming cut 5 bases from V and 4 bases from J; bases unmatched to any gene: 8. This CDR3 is CASSPSRQGNQPQHF. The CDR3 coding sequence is TGTGCCAGCAGCCCCTCCAGACAGGGTAATCAGCCCCAGCATTTT.

CDR3 coding DNA: TGTGCCAGCAGTCCCCTCGGACAGGGAGTCAGTCAGCCCCAGCATTTT. It is translated as CASSPLGQGVSQPQHF. The chain is built from TRBV27 and TRBJ1-5; 8 bases agree with TRBD1. The CDR3 covers 16 residues. The V segment lost 5 bases and the J segment 6 bases; nucleotides outside the gene matches: 12. Per the germline V gene, CDR1 is MNHEY and CDR2 is SMNVEV (reference sequence).

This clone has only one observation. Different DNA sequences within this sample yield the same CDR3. The CDR3 sequence: CSVEYSGPTYEQYF. CDR3 sequence (DNA): TGCAGCGTTGAGTACTCCGGACCTACCTACGAGCAGTACTTC. The chain uses TRBV29-1 and TRBJ2-7; D is unresolved. Trimming took 3 bases from V and 2 from J, leaving 14 bases between them. Per germline, CDR1 SQVTM and CDR2 ANQGSEA. The CDR3 totals 14 residues.

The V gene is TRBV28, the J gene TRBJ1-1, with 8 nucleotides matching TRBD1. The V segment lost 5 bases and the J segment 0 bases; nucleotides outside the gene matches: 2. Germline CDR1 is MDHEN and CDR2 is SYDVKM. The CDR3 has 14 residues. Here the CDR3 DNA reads TGTGCCAGCAGTCACAGGGGGTTGAACACTGAAGCTTTCTTT. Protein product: CASSHRGLNTEAFF.

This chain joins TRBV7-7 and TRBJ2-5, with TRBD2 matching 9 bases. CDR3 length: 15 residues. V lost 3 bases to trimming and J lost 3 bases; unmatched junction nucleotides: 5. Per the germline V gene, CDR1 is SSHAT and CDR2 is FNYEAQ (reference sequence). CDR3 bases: TGTGCCAGCAGCTTGAGCGGGGGGCCCGAAGAGACCCAGTACTTC. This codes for CASSLSGGPEETQYF.

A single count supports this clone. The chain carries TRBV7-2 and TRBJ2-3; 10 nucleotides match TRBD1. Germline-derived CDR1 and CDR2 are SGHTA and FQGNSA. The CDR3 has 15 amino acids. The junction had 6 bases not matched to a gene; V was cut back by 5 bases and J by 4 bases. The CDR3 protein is CASSLRDRGPDTQYF. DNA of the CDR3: TGTGCCAGCAGCCTCCGGGACAGGGGCCCAGATACGCAGTATTTT.

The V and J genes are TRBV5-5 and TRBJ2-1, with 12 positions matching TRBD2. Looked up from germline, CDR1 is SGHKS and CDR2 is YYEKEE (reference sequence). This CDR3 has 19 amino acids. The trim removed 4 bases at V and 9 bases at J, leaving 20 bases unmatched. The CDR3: CASSPGTARTSGKIGEQFF. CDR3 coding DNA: TGTGCCAGCAGCCCCGGGACAGCCCGGACTAGCGGGAAGATTGGTGAGCAGTTCTTC. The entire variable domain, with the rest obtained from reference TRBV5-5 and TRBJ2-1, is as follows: DAGVTQSPTHLIKTRGQQVTLRCSPISGHKSVSWYQQVLGQGPQFIFQYYEKEERGRGNFPDRFSARQFPNYSSELNVNALLLGDSALYLCASSPGTARTSGKIGEQFFGPGTRLTVL.

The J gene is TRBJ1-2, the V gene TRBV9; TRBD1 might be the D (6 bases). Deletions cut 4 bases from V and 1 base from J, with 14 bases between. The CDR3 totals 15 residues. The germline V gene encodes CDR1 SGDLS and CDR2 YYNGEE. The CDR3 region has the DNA TGTGCCAGCAGCCCTACGGGGGCGAATAACTATGGCTACACCTTC. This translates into CASSPTGANNYGYTF.

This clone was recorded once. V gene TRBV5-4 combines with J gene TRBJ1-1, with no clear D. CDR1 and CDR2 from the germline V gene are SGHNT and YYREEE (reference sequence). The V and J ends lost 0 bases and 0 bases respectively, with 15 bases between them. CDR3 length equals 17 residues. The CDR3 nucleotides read TGTGCCAGCAGCTTGGGCCAAGAGAGGGCAGTGAACACTGAAGCTTTCTTT. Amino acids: CASSLGQERAVNTEAFF.

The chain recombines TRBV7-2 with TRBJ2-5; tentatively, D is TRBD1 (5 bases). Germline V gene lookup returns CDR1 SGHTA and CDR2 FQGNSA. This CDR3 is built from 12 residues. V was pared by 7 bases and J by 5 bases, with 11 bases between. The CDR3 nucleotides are TGTGCCAGCACCGACCCAGGGGAGACCCAGTACTTC. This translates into CASTDPGETQYF.

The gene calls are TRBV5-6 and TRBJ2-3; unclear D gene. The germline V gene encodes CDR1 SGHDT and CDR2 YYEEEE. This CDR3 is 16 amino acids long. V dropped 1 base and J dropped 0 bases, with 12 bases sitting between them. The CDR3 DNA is TGTGCCAGCAGCTTGCAAGGAGCGCCAAGCACAGATACGCAGTATTTT. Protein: CASSLQGAPSTDTQYF.

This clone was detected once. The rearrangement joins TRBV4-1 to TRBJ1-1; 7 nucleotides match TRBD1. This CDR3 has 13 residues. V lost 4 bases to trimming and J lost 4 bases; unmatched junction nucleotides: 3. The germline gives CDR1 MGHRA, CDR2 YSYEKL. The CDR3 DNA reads TGCGCCAGCAGCCCCCACAGGGGCACTGAAGCTTTCTTT. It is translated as CASSPHRGTEAFF.

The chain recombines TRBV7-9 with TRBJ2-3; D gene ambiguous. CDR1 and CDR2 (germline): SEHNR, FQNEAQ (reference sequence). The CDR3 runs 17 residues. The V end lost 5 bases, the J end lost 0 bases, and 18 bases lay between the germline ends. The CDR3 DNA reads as TGTGCCAGCAGCCCGCGGACGGTAACTCCTAGCACAGATACGCAGTATTTT. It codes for CASSPRTVTPSTDTQYF.